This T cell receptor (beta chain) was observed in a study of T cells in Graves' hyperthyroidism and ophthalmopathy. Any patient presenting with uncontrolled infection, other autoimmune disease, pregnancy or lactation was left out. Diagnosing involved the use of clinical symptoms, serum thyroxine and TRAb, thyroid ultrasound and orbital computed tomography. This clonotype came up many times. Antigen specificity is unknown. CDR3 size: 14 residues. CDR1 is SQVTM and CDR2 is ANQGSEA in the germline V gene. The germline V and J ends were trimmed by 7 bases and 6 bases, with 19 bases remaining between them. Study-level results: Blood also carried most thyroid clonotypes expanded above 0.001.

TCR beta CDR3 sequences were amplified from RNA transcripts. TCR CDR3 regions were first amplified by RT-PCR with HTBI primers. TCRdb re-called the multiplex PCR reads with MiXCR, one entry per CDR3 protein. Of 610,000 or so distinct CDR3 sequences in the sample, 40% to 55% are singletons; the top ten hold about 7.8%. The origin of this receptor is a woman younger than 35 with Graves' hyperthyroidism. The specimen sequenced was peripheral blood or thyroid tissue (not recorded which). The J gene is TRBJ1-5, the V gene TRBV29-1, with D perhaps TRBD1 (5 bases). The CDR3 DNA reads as TGCAGCGCCGCAGCCGGGGGAGAAGGTCAGCCCCAGCATTTT. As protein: CSAAAGGEGQPQHF.